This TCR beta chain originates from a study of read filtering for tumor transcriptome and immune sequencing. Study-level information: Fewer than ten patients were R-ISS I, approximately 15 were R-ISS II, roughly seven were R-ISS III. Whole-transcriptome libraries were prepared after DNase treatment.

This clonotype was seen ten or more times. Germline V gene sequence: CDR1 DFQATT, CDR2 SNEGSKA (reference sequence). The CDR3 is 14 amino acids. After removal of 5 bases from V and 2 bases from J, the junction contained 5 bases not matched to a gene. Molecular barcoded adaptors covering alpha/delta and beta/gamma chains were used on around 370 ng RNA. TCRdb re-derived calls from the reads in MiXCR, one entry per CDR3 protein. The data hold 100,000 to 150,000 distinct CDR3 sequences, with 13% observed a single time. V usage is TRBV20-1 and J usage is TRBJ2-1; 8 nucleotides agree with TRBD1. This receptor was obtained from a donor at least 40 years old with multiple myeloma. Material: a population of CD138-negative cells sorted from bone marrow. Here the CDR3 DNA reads TGCAGTGCTCTCGACAGGGGCCCCTACAATGAGCAGTTCTTC. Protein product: CSALDRGPYNEQFF.